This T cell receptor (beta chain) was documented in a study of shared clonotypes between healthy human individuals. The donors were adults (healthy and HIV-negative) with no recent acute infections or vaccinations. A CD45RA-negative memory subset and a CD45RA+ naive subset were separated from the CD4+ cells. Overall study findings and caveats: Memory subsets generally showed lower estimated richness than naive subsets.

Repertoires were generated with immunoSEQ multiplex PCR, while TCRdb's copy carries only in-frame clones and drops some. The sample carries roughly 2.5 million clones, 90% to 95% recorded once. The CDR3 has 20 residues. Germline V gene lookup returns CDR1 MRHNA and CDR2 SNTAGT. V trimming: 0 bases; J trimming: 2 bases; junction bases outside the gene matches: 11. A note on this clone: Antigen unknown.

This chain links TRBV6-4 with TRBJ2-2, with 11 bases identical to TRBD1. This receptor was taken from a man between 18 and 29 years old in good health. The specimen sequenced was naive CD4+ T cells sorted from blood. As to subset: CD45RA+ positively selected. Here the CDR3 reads CASSDSIYGGTGGNTGELFF. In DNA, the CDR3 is TGTGCCAGCAGTGACTCGATATACGGCGGGACAGGGGGTAACACCGGGGAGCTGTTTTTT.